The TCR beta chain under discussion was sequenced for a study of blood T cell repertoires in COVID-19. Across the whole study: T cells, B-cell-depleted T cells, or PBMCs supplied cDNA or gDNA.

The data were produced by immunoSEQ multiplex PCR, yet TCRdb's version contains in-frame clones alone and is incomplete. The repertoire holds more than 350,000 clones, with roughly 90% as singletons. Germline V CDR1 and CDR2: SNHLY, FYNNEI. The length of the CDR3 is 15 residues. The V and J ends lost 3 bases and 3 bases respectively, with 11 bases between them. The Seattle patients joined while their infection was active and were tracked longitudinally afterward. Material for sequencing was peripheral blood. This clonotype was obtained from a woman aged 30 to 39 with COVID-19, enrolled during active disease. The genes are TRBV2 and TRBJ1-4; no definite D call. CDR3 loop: CASSDRPKPNEKLFF. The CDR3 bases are TGTGCCAGCAGTGATCGCCCTAAACCTAATGAAAAACTGTTTTTT.